The entry below gives a single T cell receptor (beta chain) sequence along with its context. Germline loops: CDR1 LGHDT, CDR2 YNNKEL (reference sequence). With 1 base removed from V and 6 bases from J, the gap between germline ends came to 13 bases. The length of the CDR3 is 16 residues. This sample is part of a study of blood T cell repertoires in COVID-19. Study information: Material from acute and convalescent COVID-19 was sourced from the United States, Italy and Spain.

Repertoires were generated with immunoSEQ multiplex PCR, while TCRdb's copy carries only in-frame clones and drops some. This table has fewer than 150,000 clones, almost 85% appearing once. Sequenced: peripheral blood. The sequence derives from a human donor in a cohort sampled during active COVID-19. J is TRBJ1-6 and V is TRBV3-1 (or the pseudogene TRBV3-2); TRBD1 is a possible D gene (6 bases). The CDR3: CASSQVLGTSNSPLHF. Written as DNA, the CDR3 is TGTGCCAGCAGCCAAGTACTGGGGACAAGTAATTCACCCCTCCACTTT.